The TCR beta chain described here comes from a study of neurological immune-mediated disorders. Broader study findings: HTLV-1-associated myelopathy displayed the greatest TCR clonal expansion, and multiple sclerosis exhibited the smallest, lower than that of healthy controls.

Noted time point: longitudinal time-point 1 (baseline). The study built unsorted libraries from 2 million PBMCs kept at -80 C. The germline CDR1 and CDR2 sequences are MNHNS and SASEGT. V dropped 2 bases and J dropped 8; count of bases not matched to a gene: 3. The CDR3 length is 13 residues. There are many counts of this clonotype. Antigen unknown. The cDNA was synthesized by 5'RACE incorporating 10-nucleotide random UMIs. MiXCR, applied by TCRdb to the 5' RACE reads, yields one record per CDR3 protein. The sample shows some 68,000 distinct CDR3 sequences, roughly an eighth of them seen only once. The sequence came from a female donor with HTLV-1-associated myelopathy (HAM/TSP). This chain links TRBV6-1 with TRBJ2-4, with 7 bases lining up with TRBD1. The sequenced sample consisted of PBMCs. CDR3 in DNA: TGTGCCAGCAGTGAACCAGGGACAGACATTCAGTACTTC. Its protein is CASSEPGTDIQYF.